Shown below are 23 T cell receptor beta chains from a single sample sequenced in a study of chemoradiotherapy in HPV16-positive cancers. The method was immunoSEQ multiplex PCR; TCRdb's version includes in-frame clones alone and lacks a portion of them. The sample comprises 30,000 or so clones, roughly 84% of which are singletons, and about 6% rests with the top ten. This material consisted of blood, taken from a patient who underwent chemoradiotherapy. The receptors were gathered from a human donor with HPV-associated anogenital cancer.

The chain links TRBV5-1 to TRBJ1-1, with 9 nucleotides matching TRBD1. The CDR3 length is 15 residues. Germline trimming cut 0 bases from V and 8 bases from J; bases unmatched to any gene: 8. The germline gives CDR1 SGHRS, CDR2 YFSETQ. The DNA for the CDR3 is TGCGCCAGCAGCTTGGGACCACAGGGGGCGCGGGAAGCTTTCTTT. Translation gives CASSLGPQGAREAFF.

The chain links TRBV5-1 to TRBJ2-3; D possibly matches TRBD1 or TRBD2 (5 bases each). There are 14 residues in the CDR3. With 0 bases removed from V and 5 bases from J, the gap between germline ends came to 10 bases. CDR1 is SGHRS and CDR2 is YFSETQ in the germline V gene. CDR3: CASSLGDGVDTQYF. The DNA of the CDR3 is TGCGCCAGCAGCTTGGGGGACGGGGTAGATACGCAGTATTTT.

This chain connects TRBV7-9 to TRBJ1-5; D unclear. V dropped 1 base and J dropped 6 bases, with 10 bases sitting between them. The germline V gene encodes CDR1 SEHNR and CDR2 FQNEAQ (reference sequence). The CDR3 has 14 amino acids. The CDR3 DNA sequence: TGTGCCAGCAGCTTAGGGTGGGAGGGTCAGCCCCAGCATTTT. Encoded protein: CASSLGWEGQPQHF.

This clone has more than one count but fewer than ten. The chain employs TRBV19 and TRBJ1-1; the D is unclear. The CDR3 sequence is 16 residues long. Germline V gene data show CDR1 as LNHDA and CDR2 as SQIVND (reference sequence). V was cut by 0 bases and J by 4 bases, with 15 bases left in between. The CDR3 nucleotides read TGTGCCAGTAGTATAGATCTCCGGCGGGGAGGCACTGAAGCTTTCTTT. This codes for CASSIDLRRGGTEAFF.

The J gene is TRBJ2-7, the V gene TRBV7-2; 10 nucleotides align to TRBD2. Germline assignment: CDR1 SGHTA and CDR2 FQGNSA. The CDR3 extends over 17 amino acids. V trimming: 5 bases; J trimming: 5 bases; junction bases outside the gene matches: 15. The DNA of the CDR3 is TGTGCCAGCAGCAAAACTCGACTAGCGGGCCTTCTTGACGAGCAGTACTTC. This gives the protein CASSKTRLAGLLDEQYF. Full variable domain (missing parts from reference TRBV7-2 and TRBJ2-7): GAGVSQSPSNKVTEKGKDVELRCDPISGHTALYWYRQSLGQGLEFLIYFQGNSAPDKSGLPSDRFSAERTGGSVSTLTIQRTQQEDSAVYLCASSKTRLAGLLDEQYFGPGTRLTVT.

In DNA form, the CDR3 reads TGTGCCAGTAGTTGGGCAAGCTCTGGAAACACCATATATTTT. Translating gives CASSWASSGNTIYF. The chain uses TRBV19 and TRBJ1-3; the D is unclear. The V end was cut by 5 bases, the J end by 0 bases, with 8 bases between. CDR1 LNHDA and CDR2 SQIVND come from the germline V gene (reference sequence). The CDR3 length is 14 residues.

The rearrangement uses TRBV2 and TRBJ2-7, with a possible D match to TRBD2 (6 bases). Germline V gene data show CDR1 as SNHLY and CDR2 as FYNNEI. The CDR3 loop spans 15 amino acids. V lost 4 bases and J lost 3, with 16 bases in between. The CDR3 loop reads CASSVRTGVNYEQYF. CDR3 coding DNA: TGTGCCAGCAGTGTCCGGACGGGGGTTAACTACGAGCAGTACTTC.

The J gene is TRBJ2-2, the V gene TRBV11-1; TRBD1 is a possible D gene (6 bases). Per germline, CDR1 SGHAT and CDR2 FQDESV (reference sequence). With 4 bases removed from V and 1 base from J, the gap between germline ends came to 13 bases. The CDR3 is made up of 16 amino acids. CDR3: CASSSLQGRNTGELFF. CDR3 coding DNA: TGTGCCAGCAGCTCCCTACAGGGACGGAACACCGGGGAGCTGTTTTTT.

The chain combines TRBV27 with TRBJ1-5; TRBD1 is a possible D gene (6 bases). The V gene lost 6 bases and the J gene lost 2 bases, with 14 bases spanning the gap. The CDR3 sequence is 15 residues long. From germline, CDR1 is MNHEY and CDR2 SMNVEV (reference sequence). CDR3 loop: CASRRGAGGNQPQHF. CDR3 sequence (DNA): TGTGCCAGCAGGCGCGGGGCAGGGGGCAATCAGCCCCAGCATTTT.

V gene TRBV7-7 combines with J gene TRBJ1-1; D ambiguous. The CDR3 has 13 residues. Trimming shortened V by 1 base and J by 4 bases, and 7 bases separated the two germline ends. Germline V gives CDR1 SSHAT, CDR2 FNYEAQ (reference sequence). DNA of the CDR3: TGTGCCAGCAGCTTAGGACTTGGCACTGAAGCTTTCTTT. Protein: CASSLGLGTEAFF.

The CDR3 protein is CASSIGIGASNQPQHF. The CDR3 region has the DNA TGTGCCAGTAGTATAGGGATAGGGGCGAGCAATCAGCCCCAGCATTTT. The rearrangement joins TRBV19 to TRBJ1-5, with D perhaps matching TRBD1 (5 bases). The CDR3 loop spans 16 amino acids. Germline CDR1 is LNHDA and CDR2 is SQIVND (reference sequence). Trimming pared 1 base from V and 1 base from J, leaving 11 bases between.

The genes are TRBV13 and TRBJ2-2; D gene ambiguous. This CDR3 has 11 residues. Germline V gives CDR1 PRHDT, CDR2 FYEKMQ (reference sequence). The V end was cut by 5 bases, the J end by 8 bases, with 6 bases between. This CDR3 is CASSLRGELFF. In DNA, the CDR3 is TGTGCCAGCAGCCTCCGGGGGGAGCTGTTTTTT.

This chain joins TRBV19 and TRBJ2-1; 9 bases line up with TRBD2. CDR3 length: 16 amino acids. Germline CDR1 is LNHDA and CDR2 is SQIVND (reference sequence). V was clipped by 1 base and J by 6 bases; unmatched bases: 7. The CDR3, as DNA: TGTGCCAGTAGTATAGGGGCTAGCGGGGCTTCCAATGAGCAGTTCTTC. Protein: CASSIGASGASNEQFF.

The CDR3 DNA reads TGTGCCTGGAGTGTACTTGGAAACACCATATATTTT. The encoded protein is CAWSVLGNTIYF. This chain joins TRBV30 and TRBJ1-3; D gene ambiguous. The CDR3 sequence is 12 residues long. V lost 0 bases and J 3 bases, leaving 3 bases between the germline ends. In germline, CDR1 is GTSNPN, CDR2 SVGIG (reference sequence).

This clone was seen a single time. The rearrangement uses TRBV2 and TRBJ1-2, with D possibly matching TRBD1 (5 bases). Trimming took off 6 bases at V and 7 bases at J, with 18 bases between the two ends. This CDR3 region has 14 residues. Germline V gene sequence: CDR1 SNHLY, CDR2 FYNNEI. CDR3: CASSPRATGGGYTF. The DNA of the CDR3 is TGTGCCAGCAGCCCCAGGGCAACCGGAGGTGGCTACACCTTC.

The J gene is TRBJ1-1, the V gene TRBV19, with D perhaps TRBD1 (5 bases). Trimming left V 5 bases short and J 4 bases short, with 11 bases between. Germline-derived CDR1 and CDR2 are LNHDA and SQIVND (reference sequence). This CDR3 is 13 amino acids long. Here the CDR3 DNA reads TGTGCCAGTAGTCTCGGGGCGAGCACTGAAGCTTTCTTT. It codes for CASSLGASTEAFF.

This chain connects TRBV9 to TRBJ2-3, with TRBD1 matching over 10 bases. V shed 6 bases and J 4 bases; nucleotides not matched to a gene: 2. The CDR3 loop spans 13 amino acids. Germline V gene data show CDR1 as SGDLS and CDR2 as YYNGEE. The CDR3, as DNA: TGTGCCAGCAACGACAGGGGGCCAGATACGCAGTATTTT. It translates to CASNDRGPDTQYF.

The V call is TRBV27, the J call TRBJ2-7, with a possible D match to TRBD1 (6 bases). The ends were cut back, 5 bases at V and 3 bases at J, with 11 bases in the middle. Germline CDR1 and CDR2: MNHEY and SMNVEV (reference sequence). The CDR3 spans 13 residues. DNA for the CDR3: TGTGCCAGCAGTAGAGGACAGAACTACGAGCAGTACGTC. The encoded protein is CASSRGQNYEQYV.

The CDR3 coding sequence is TGTGCCAGCAGGGCCGTCTATGGACAGTTAAATGAAAAACTGTTTTTT. Amino acids: CASRAVYGQLNEKLFF. V usage is TRBV5-8 and J usage is TRBJ1-4, with D maybe TRBD1 (6 bases). Germline V lookup: CDR1 SGHTS, CDR2 YDEGEE. V was clipped by 5 bases and J by 5 bases, with 19 bases between them. The CDR3 has 16 amino acids. Supplemented by reference TRBV5-8 and TRBJ1-4, the full variable domain reads EAGVTQSPTHLIKTRGQQATLRCSPISGHTSVYWYQQALGLGLQFLLWYDEGEERNRGNFPPRFSGRQFPNYSSELNVNALELEDSALYLCASRAVYGQLNEKLFFGSGTQLSVL.

This clone has a single count. V gene TRBV7-2 combines with J gene TRBJ2-3; 8 nucleotides line up with TRBD2. From germline, CDR1 is SGHTA and CDR2 FQGNSA. J lost 2 bases, V lost 5 bases, and 9 bases had no gene match. CDR3 length: 16 residues. Here the CDR3 DNA reads TGTGCCAGCAGCCGCAGGATCGGGGGGGCCACAGATACGCAGTATTTT. Encoded protein: CASSRRIGGATDTQYF.

The chain employs TRBV10-3 and TRBJ2-1, with 10 bases identical to TRBD2. V dropped 8 bases and J dropped 6; count of bases not matched to a gene: 10. The germline V gene encodes CDR1 ENHRY and CDR2 SYGVKD. The CDR3 extends over 15 amino acids. The CDR3 DNA follows: TGTGCCATCTCCCGATTGGGACTAGCGAGCAATGAGCAGTTCTTC. It codes for CAISRLGLASNEQFF.

The rearrangement joins TRBV7-9 to TRBJ2-6, with a weak D call TRBD1 (5 bases). Per germline, CDR1 SEHNR and CDR2 FQNEAQ (reference sequence). This CDR3 is built from 16 residues. V gave up 4 bases and J gave up 2 bases, with 12 bases separating them. CDR3 protein: CASSSSAGTGANVLTF. DNA for the CDR3: TGTGCCAGCAGCTCCAGCGCAGGGACTGGGGCCAACGTCCTGACTTTC. Full variable domain (missing parts from reference TRBV7-9 and TRBJ2-6): DTGVSQNPRHKITKRGQNVTFRCDPISEHNRLYWYRQTLGQGPEFLTYFQNEAQLEKSRLLSDRFSAERPKGSFSTLEIQRTEQGDSAMYLCASSSSAGTGANVLTFGAGSRLTVL.

The chain employs TRBV10-2 and TRBJ2-3, with 8 bases that match TRBD2. Germline CDR1 reads WSHSY; CDR2 reads SAAADI. With 5 bases clipped from V and 3 bases from J, the junction kept 7 bases outside the gene matches. The CDR3 extends over 15 amino acids. Written as DNA, the CDR3 is TGCGCCAGCAGTCGTGATGTAGCGGGGACAGATACGCAGTATTTT. Translated, it gives CASSRDVAGTDTQYF.